A single sample gave rise to the 5 T cell receptor beta chains below, sequenced in a study of molecular identifiers for immune sequencing clone quantification. MiXCR, run by TCRdb on the PCR reads, gives a single entry per CDR3 protein. The sample holds some 97,000 distinct CDR3 sequences, approximately 40% seen once. Sequenced sample: naive CD8+ T cells from blood, with Jurkat cell RNA spiked in. The subset is: FACS-sorted CD8+CD4-CCR7+CD45RA+ naive T cells. The receptor set was obtained from a human donor in good health. Some libraries in this study had Jurkat cell RNA spiked in.

This clonotype showed up many times. The chain employs TRBV20-1 and TRBJ2-7, with D unresolved. Trimming cost V 6 bases and J 3 bases, with 12 bases left between them. This CDR3 contains 12 residues. The germline V gene has CDR1 DFQATT and CDR2 SNEGSKA (reference sequence). DNA for the CDR3: TGCAGTGCCATCAACACGGACTACGAGCAGTACTTC. This codes for CSAINTDYEQYF.

V and J are TRBV6-1 and TRBJ2-7; D is unresolved. There are 12 residues in the CDR3. Germline CDR1 reads MNHNS; CDR2 reads SASEGT. V lost 7 bases, J lost 0 bases, and 7 bases lay in between. The CDR3, as DNA: TGTGCCAGCATCGGCATCTCCTACGAGCAGTACTTC. Amino acid sequence: CASIGISYEQYF.

This clonotype showed up just once. One junction end does not reproduce the germline sequence, and a read error may be involved. The chain carries TRBV28 and TRBJ1-5; TRBD1 is a possible D gene (6 bases). CDR1 and CDR2 from the germline V gene are MDHEN and SYDVKM. The CDR3 totals 15 residues. CDR3 in DNA: TGTGCCAGCAGTGTCAGGGGAATCAGCAACCAGCCCCAGCATTTT. Its translation: CASSVRGISNQPQHF.

J is TRBJ2-4 and V is TRBV6-1, with D perhaps TRBD1 (5 bases). The V and J ends lost 9 bases and 5 bases respectively, with 11 bases between them. The CDR3 length is 12 residues. Looked up from germline, CDR1 is MNHNS and CDR2 is SASEGT. The CDR3 DNA sequence: TGTGCCAGTTTCGGACACCAAAACATTCAGTACTTC. This encodes CASFGHQNIQYF.

This clonotype has a handful of counts. The chain combines TRBV20-1 with TRBJ2-3; 7 bases fit TRBD1. The CDR3 sequence is 15 residues long. Trimming cost V 6 bases and J 4 bases; bases outside gene matches: 13. The germline V gene encodes CDR1 DFQATT and CDR2 SNEGSKA (reference sequence). CDR3 sequence reads: CSAEGVTGEADTQYF. Here the CDR3 DNA reads TGCAGTGCCGAGGGGGTCACAGGGGAAGCAGATACGCAGTATTTT.